The next 10 T cell receptor beta chains were all read from a single sample in a study of T cells in Graves' hyperthyroidism and ophthalmopathy. RNA transcripts were the template for amplifying TCR beta CDR3 regions. The primer set for the first-round RT-PCR of the TCR CDR3 was HTBI. TCRdb re-analysed the multiplex PCR reads in MiXCR, keeping a single row per CDR3 protein. The sample shows 330,000 or so distinct CDR3 sequences, 15% to 20% of them seen only once. Sequenced: blood. The receptors were sampled from a middle-aged woman with Graves' ophthalmopathy.

This clonotype was observed many times. The J gene is TRBJ1-1, the V gene TRBV7-6; D call uncertain. The CDR3 has 13 amino acids. Trimming cost V 4 bases and J 7 bases, with 13 bases left between them. Germline CDR1 and CDR2: SGHVS and FNYEAQ. CDR3 nucleotides: TGTGCCAGCAGCTCGAACCTAAGGAGTGAAGCTTTCTTT. It specifies CASSSNLRSEAFF.

There are a few counts of this clonotype. A single base separates this from a much larger clone, so it may be a read error. The chain uses TRBV24-1 and TRBJ1-1, with unresolved D. Trimming removed 12 bases at V and 2 bases at J, with 3 bases between. Per the germline V gene, CDR1 is KGHDR and CDR2 is SFDVKD. The CDR3 runs 9 residues. CDR3 protein: CALNTEAFF. CDR3 nucleotide sequence: TGTGCCCTAAACACTGAAGCTTTCTTT.

This clonotype was counted many times. This chain connects TRBV12-3 or TRBV12-4 to TRBJ1-1, with D hard to call. The V gene lost 6 bases and the J gene lost 1 base, with 12 bases spanning the gap. This CDR3 has 14 amino acids. CDR3 nucleotide sequence: TGTGCCAGCAGGCGCCCAGAGAAGAACACTGAAGCTTTCTTT. Residues: CASRRPEKNTEAFF.

This clonotype was seen many times. The genes are TRBV29-1 and TRBJ2-7; 7 nucleotides agree with TRBD2. Germline V gives CDR1 SQVTM, CDR2 ANQGSEA. V gave up 4 bases and J gave up 3 bases; unmatched junction bases: 12. CDR3 length: 15 residues. The CDR3 here is CSVGGRGEPHYEQYF. CDR3 bases: TGCAGCGTTGGGGGGAGGGGAGAGCCCCACTACGAGCAGTACTTC.

This clonotype was picked up many times. V gene TRBV5-1 combines with J gene TRBJ2-2; D not certain. This CDR3 has 13 residues. V lost 1 base and J 5 bases, leaving 6 bases between the germline ends. CDR1 and CDR2 from the germline V gene are SGHRS and YFSETQ. The CDR3 loop is CASSLIPTGELFF. In nucleotides, the CDR3 is TGCGCCAGCAGCTTGATTCCAACCGGGGAGCTGTTTTTT.

This clonotype has at least ten counts. The chain employs TRBV11-2 and TRBJ2-2; D is uncertain. The germline V gene has CDR1 SGHAT and CDR2 FQNNGV. This CDR3 region has 14 residues. With 3 bases removed from V and 4 bases from J, the gap between germline ends came to 9 bases. In nucleotides, the CDR3 is TGTGCCAGCAGCTTTAAATTTGGCACCGGGGAGCTGTTTTTT. This codes for CASSFKFGTGELFF. Looking up the rest from reference TRBV11-2 and TRBJ2-2 gives the full variable domain: EAGVAQSPRYKIIEKRQSVAFWCNPISGHATLYWYQQILGQGPKLLIQFQNNGVVDDSQLPKDRFSAERLKGVDSTLKIQPAKLEDSAVYLCASSFKFGTGELFFGEGSRLTVL.

This clonotype has at least ten counts. The chain combines TRBV10-2 with TRBJ2-7; TRBD1 might be the D (6 bases). Trimming took 5 bases from V and 5 from J, leaving 7 bases between them. There are 11 residues in the CDR3. Germline V gene lookup returns CDR1 WSHSY and CDR2 SAAADI. CDR3 in amino acids: CASSNRDEQYF. The CDR3 DNA follows: TGCGCCAGCAGTAACAGGGACGAGCAGTACTTC.

This clonotype has a count of ten or more. The rearrangement uses TRBV27 and TRBJ2-5; weak D call: TRBD2 (6 bases). Trimming left V 3 bases short and J 4 bases short, with 18 bases between. The CDR3 is 16 amino acids. Germline-derived CDR1 and CDR2 are MNHEY and SMNVEV (reference sequence). CDR3 nucleotide sequence: TGTGCCAGCAGTTTCGGAGGGGCCGGTTCTGGAGAGACCCAGTACTTC. Residues: CASSFGGAGSGETQYF.

Worth noting for this clonotype: This sequence may be a read error, since a much larger clone differs from it by one base. The CDR3 loop reads CATSGGTGGSYNDQFF. CDR3 DNA sequence: TGTGCCACCAGTGGAGGGACAGGGGGTTCCTACAATGATCAGTTCTTC. V gene TRBV24-1 combines with J gene TRBJ2-1; 11 bases line up with TRBD1. Germline V lookup: CDR1 KGHDR, CDR2 SFDVKD. The CDR3 covers 16 residues.

The table lists this clonotype with a few counts. V usage is TRBV3-1 and J usage is TRBJ2-2; no firm D call. The V and J ends lost 3 bases and 9 bases respectively, with 11 bases between them. The length of the CDR3 is 13 residues. The germline V gene has CDR1 LGHDT and CDR2 YNNKEL (reference sequence). CDR3 sequence reads: CASSHKTGWELFF. Written as DNA, the CDR3 is TGTGCCAGCAGCCATAAAACGGGTTGGGAGCTGTTTTTT.